Sequencing of this T cell receptor (beta chain) was carried out in a study of vaccination effects on CD4 cells after COVID-19. Measured with immunoSEQ multiplex PCR; TCRdb has only the in-frame clones, and not every one. The sample includes some 30,000 clones, roughly 76% of them seen just once. This clone was seen a handful of times. The antigen is unknown. The CDR3 consists of 15 residues. In germline, CDR1 is SGDLS, CDR2 YYNGEE. Trimming at V came to 3 bases and at J to 5 bases, leaving 6 bases not matched to a gene. Viral peptide pool expansion of antigen-specific CD4+ T cells preceded sequencing in the ViraFEST assay. Researchers isolated CD4+ T cells once about 11 days of culture had elapsed. BNT162b2 vaccine or mRNA-1273 vaccine was given to participants in two doses.

This sequence joins TRBV9 and TRBJ1-2; 11 bases align to TRBD1. The clonotype comes from a human donor who received a COVID-19 vaccine. Some clones in this sample may be carry-over from other donors' samples. Material: CD4+ T cells from PBMCs cultured with SARS-CoV-2 spike peptides, obtained after COVID-19 vaccination. The CDR3 is CASSEDRGLGYGYTF. For the CDR3, the DNA is TGTGCCAGCAGCGAGGACAGGGGGCTGGGTTATGGCTACACCTTC.